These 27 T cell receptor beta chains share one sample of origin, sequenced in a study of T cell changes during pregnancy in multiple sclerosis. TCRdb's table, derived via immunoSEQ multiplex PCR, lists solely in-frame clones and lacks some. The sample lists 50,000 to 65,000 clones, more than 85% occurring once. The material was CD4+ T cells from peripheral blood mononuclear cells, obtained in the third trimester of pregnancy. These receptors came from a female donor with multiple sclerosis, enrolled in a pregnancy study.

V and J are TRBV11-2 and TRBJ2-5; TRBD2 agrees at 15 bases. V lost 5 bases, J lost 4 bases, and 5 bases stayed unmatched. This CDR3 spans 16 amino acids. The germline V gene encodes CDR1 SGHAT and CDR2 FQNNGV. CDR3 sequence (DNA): TGTGCCAGCAGCCGGGGACTAGCGGGAGGTTCAGAGACCCAGTACTTC. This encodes CASSRGLAGGSETQYF.

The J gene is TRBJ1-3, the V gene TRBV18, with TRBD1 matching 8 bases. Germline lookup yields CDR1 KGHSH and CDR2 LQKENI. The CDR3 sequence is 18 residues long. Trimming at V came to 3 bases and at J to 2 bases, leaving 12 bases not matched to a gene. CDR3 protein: CASSPLGQGVGAGNTIYF. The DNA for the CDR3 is TGTGCCAGCTCACCTCTCGGACAGGGAGTTGGCGCTGGAAACACCATATATTTT.

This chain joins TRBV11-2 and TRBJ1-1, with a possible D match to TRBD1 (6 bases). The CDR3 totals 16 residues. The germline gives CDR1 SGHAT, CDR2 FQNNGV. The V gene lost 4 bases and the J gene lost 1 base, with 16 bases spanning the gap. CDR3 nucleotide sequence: TGTGCCAGCAGCTCCTCCCGACAGGTTGGGAACACTGAAGCTTTCTTT. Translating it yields CASSSSRQVGNTEAFF.

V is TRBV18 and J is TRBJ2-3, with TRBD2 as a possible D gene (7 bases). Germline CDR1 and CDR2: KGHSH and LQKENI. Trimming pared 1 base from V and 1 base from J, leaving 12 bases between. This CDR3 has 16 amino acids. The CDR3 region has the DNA TGTGCCAGCTCACCACGGGGGGGCTCGGGCACAGATACGCAGTATTTT. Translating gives CASSPRGGSGTDTQYF.

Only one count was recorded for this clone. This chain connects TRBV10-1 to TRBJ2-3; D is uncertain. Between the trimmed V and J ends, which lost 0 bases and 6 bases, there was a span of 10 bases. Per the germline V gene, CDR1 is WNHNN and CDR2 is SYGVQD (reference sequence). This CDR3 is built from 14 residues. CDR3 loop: CASSESEAVDTQYF. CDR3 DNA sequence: TGCGCCAGCAGTGAGTCTGAGGCTGTGGATACGCAGTATTTT.

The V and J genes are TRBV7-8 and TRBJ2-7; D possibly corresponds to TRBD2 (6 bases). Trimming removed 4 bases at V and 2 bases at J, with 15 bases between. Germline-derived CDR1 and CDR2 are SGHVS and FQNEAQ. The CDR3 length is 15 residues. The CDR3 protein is CASSYRGSGPYEQYF. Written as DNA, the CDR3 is TGTGCCAGCAGCTACCGTGGGAGCGGGCCCTACGAGCAGTACTTC.

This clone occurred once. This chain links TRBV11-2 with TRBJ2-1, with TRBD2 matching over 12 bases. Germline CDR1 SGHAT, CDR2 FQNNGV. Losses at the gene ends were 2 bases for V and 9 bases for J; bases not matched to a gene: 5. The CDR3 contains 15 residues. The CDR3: CASSLNPGLAGEQFF. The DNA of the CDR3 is TGTGCCAGCAGCTTAAACCCGGGACTAGCGGGTGAGCAGTTCTTC.

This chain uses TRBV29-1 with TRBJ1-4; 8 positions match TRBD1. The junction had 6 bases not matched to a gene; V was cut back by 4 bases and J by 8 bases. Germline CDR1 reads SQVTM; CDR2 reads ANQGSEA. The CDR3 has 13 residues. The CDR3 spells CSVARGRREKLFF. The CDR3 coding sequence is TGCAGCGTTGCCAGGGGGCGAAGGGAAAAACTGTTTTTT. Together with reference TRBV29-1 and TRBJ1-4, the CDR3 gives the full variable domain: SAVISQKPSRDICQRGTSLTIQCQVDSQVTMMFWYRQQPGQSLTLIATANQGSEATYESGFVIDKFPISRPNLTFSTLTVSNMSPEDSSIYLCSVARGRREKLFFGSGTQLSVL.

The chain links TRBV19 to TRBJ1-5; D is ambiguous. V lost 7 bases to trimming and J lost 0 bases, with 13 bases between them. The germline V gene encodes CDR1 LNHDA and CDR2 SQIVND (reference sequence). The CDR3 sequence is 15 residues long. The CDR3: CASTGLHGSNQPQHF. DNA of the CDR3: TGTGCCAGTACCGGACTCCACGGTAGCAATCAGCCCCAGCATTTT.

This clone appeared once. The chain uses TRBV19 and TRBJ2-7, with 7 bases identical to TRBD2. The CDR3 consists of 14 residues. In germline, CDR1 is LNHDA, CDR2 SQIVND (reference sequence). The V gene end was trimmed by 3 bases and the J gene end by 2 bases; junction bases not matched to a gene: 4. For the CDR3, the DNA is TGTGCCAGTAGTATTGGGGAGGGTCCCTACGAGCAGTACTTC. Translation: CASSIGEGPYEQYF.

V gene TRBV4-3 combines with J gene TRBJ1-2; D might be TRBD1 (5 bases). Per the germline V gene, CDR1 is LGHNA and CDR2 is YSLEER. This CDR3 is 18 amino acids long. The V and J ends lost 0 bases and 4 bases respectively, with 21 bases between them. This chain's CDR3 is CASSQDSLMGGGTYGYTF. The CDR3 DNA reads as TGCGCCAGCAGCCAAGATTCCCTAATGGGGGGGGGAACCTATGGCTACACCTTC.

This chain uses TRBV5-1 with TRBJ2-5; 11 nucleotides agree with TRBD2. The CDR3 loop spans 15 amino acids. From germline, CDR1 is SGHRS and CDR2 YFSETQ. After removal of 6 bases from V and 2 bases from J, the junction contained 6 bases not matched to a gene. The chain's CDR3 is CASTDPSGGQETQYF. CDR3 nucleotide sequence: TGCGCCAGCACCGACCCTAGCGGGGGGCAAGAGACCCAGTACTTC.

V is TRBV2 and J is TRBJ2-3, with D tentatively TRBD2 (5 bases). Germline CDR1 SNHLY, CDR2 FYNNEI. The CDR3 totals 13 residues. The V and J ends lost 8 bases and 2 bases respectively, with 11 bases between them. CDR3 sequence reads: CASQTEATDTQYF. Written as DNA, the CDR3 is TGTGCCAGCCAGACGGAGGCCACAGATACGCAGTATTTT.

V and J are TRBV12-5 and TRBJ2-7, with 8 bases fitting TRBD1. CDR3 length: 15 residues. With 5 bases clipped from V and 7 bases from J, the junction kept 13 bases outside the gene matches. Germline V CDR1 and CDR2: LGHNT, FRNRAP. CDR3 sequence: CASGPLAGGAEEQYF. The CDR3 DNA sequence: TGTGCTAGTGGTCCCCTGGCAGGGGGCGCGGAGGAGCAGTACTTC.

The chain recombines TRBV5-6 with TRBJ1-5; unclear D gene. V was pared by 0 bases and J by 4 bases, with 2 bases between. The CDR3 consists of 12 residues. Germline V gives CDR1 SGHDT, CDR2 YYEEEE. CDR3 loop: CASSLVNQPQHF. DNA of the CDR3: TGTGCCAGCAGCTTGGTAAATCAGCCCCAGCATTTT.

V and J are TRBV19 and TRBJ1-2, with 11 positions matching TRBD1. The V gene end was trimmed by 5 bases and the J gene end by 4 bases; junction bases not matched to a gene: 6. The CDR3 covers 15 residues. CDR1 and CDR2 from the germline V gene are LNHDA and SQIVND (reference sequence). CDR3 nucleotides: TGTGCCAGTAGTGCGGACAGGGGGCAGGGCTATGGCTACACCTTC. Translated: CASSADRGQGYGYTF.

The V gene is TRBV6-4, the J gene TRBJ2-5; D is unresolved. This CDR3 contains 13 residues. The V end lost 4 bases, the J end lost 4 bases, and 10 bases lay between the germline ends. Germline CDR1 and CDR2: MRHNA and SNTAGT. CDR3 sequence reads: CASSGGIGETQYF. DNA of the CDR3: TGTGCCAGCAGTGGAGGAATAGGAGAGACCCAGTACTTC.

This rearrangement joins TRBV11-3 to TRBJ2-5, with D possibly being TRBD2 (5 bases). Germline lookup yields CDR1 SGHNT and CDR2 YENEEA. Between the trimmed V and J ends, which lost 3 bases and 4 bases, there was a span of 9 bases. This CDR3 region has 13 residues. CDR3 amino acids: CASSFGVSETQYF. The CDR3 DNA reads TGTGCCAGCAGCTTCGGGGTATCAGAGACCCAGTACTTC.

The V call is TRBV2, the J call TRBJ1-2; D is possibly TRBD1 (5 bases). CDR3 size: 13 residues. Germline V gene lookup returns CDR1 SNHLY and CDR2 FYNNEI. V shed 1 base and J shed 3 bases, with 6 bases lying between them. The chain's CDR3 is CASSEGRDYGYTF. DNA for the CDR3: TGTGCCAGCAGTGAAGGCAGGGACTATGGCTACACCTTC.

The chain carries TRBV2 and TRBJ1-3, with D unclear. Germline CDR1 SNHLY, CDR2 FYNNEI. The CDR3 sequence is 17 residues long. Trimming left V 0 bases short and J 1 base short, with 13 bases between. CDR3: CASSEAPGWSSGNTIYF. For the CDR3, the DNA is TGTGCCAGCAGTGAAGCCCCCGGTTGGTCGTCTGGAAACACCATATATTTT.

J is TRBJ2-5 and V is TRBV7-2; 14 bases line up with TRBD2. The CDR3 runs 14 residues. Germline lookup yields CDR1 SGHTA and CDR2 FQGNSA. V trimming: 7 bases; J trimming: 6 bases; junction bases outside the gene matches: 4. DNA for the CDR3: TGTGCCAGCAACGGACTAGCGGGGGGACAGACCCAGTACTTC. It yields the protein CASNGLAGGQTQYF.

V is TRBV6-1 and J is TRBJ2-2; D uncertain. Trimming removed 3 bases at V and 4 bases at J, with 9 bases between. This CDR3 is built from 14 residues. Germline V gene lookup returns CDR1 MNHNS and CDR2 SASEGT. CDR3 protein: CASSEVQSTGELFF. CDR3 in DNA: TGTGCCAGCAGTGAGGTACAGTCCACCGGGGAGCTGTTTTTT.

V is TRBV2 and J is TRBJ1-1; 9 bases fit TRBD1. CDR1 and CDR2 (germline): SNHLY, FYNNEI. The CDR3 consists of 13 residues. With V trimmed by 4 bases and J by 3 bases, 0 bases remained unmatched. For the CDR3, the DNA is TGTGCCAGCAGTGGGGACAGGGACACTGAAGCTTTCTTT. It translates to CASSGDRDTEAFF.

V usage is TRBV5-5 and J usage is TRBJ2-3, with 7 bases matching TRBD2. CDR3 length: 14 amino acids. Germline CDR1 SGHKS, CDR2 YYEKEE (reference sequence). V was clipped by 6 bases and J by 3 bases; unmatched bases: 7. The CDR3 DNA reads TGTGCCAGCACCTTTGGGGGGGGAACAGATACGCAGTATTTT. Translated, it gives CASTFGGGTDTQYF.

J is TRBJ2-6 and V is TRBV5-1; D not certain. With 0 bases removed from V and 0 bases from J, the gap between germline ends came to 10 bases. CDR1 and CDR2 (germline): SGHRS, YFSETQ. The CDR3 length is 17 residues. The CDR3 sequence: CASSLGAATSGANVLTF. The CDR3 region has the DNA TGCGCCAGCAGCTTGGGGGCTGCAACCTCTGGGGCCAACGTCCTGACTTTC. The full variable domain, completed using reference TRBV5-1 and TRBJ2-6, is KAGVTQTPRYLIKTRGQQVTLSCSPISGHRSVSWYQQTPGQGLQFLFEYFSETQRNKGNFPGRFSGRQFSNSRSEMNVSTLELGDSALYLCASSLGAATSGANVLTFGAGSRLTVL.

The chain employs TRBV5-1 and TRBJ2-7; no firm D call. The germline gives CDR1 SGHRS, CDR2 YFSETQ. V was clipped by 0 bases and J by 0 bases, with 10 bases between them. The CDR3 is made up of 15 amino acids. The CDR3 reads CASSLGHTSSYEQYF. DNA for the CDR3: TGCGCCAGCAGCTTGGGACATACGAGCTCCTACGAGCAGTACTTC.

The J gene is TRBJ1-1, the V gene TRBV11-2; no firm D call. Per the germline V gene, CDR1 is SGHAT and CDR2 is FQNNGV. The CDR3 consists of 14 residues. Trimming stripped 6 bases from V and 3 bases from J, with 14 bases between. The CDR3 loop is CASSFGISDTEAFF. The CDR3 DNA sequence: TGTGCCAGCAGTTTCGGGATTTCGGACACTGAAGCTTTCTTT.